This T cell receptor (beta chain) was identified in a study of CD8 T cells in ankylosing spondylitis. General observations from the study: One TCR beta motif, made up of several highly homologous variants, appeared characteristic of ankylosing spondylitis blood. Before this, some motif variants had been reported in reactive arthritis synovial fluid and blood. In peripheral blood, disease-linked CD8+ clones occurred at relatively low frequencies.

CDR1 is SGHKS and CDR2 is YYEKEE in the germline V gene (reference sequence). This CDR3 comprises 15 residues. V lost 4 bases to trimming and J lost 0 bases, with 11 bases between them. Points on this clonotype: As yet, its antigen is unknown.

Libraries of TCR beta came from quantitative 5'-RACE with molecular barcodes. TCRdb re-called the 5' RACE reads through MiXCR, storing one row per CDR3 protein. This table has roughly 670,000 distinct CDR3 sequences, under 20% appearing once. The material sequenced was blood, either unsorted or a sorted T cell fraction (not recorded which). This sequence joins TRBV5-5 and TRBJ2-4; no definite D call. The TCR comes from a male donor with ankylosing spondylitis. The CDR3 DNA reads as TGTGCCAGCAGCCTAGGACGGATAGCCAAAAACATTCAGTACTTC. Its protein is CASSLGRIAKNIQYF.